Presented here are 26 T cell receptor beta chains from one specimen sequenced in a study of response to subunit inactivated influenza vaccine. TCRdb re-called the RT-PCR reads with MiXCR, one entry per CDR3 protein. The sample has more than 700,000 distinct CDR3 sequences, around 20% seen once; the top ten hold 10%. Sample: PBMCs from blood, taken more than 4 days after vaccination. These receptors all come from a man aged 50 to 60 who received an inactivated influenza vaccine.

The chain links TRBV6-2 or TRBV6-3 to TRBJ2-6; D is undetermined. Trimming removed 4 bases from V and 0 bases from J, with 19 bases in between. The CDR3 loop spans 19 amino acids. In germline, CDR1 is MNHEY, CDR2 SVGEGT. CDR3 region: CASSWVRGSLGSGANVLTF. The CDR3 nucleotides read TGTGCCAGCAGTTGGGTGCGAGGCAGCCTCGGCTCTGGGGCCAACGTCCTGACTTTC.

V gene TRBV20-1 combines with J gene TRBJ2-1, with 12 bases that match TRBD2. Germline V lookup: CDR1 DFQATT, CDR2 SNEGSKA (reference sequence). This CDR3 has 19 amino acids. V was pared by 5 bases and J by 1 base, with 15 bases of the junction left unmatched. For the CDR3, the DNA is TGCAGTGCTCTTTCTAGCGGGAGGGCGGGGTTTTCTTCCTACAATGAGCAGTTCTTC. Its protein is CSALSSGRAGFSSYNEQFF.

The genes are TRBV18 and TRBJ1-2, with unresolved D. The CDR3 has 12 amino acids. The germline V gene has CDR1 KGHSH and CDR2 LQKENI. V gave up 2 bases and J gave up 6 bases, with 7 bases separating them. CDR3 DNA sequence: TGTGCCAGCTCACCAAACGTGGATGGCTACACCTTC. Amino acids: CASSPNVDGYTF.

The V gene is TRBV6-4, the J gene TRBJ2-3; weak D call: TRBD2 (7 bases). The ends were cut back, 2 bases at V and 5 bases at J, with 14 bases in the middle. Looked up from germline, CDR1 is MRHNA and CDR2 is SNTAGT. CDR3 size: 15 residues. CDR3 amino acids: CASSDPGLGGDTQYF. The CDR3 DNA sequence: TGTGCCAGCAGTGACCCCGGACTAGGGGGAGATACGCAGTATTTT.

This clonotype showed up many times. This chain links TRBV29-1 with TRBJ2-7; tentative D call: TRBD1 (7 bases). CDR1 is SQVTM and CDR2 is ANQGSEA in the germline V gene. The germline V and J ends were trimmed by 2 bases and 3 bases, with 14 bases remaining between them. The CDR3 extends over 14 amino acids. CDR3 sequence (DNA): TGCAGCGTTGAACACCAGGGGGGAGGCTACGAGCAGTACTTC. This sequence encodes CSVEHQGGGYEQYF.

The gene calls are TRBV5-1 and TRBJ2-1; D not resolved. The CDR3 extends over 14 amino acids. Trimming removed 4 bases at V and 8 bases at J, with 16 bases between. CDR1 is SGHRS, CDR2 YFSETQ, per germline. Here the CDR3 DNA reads TGCGCCAGCAGCCTTGGGATAGTAGGCGATGAGCAGTTCTTC. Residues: CASSLGIVGDEQFF.

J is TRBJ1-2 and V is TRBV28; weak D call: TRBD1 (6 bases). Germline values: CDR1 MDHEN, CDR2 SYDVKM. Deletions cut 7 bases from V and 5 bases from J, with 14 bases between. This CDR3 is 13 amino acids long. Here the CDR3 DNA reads TGTGCCAGCACTCCCGGGACACCGTATGGCTACACCTTC. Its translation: CASTPGTPYGYTF.

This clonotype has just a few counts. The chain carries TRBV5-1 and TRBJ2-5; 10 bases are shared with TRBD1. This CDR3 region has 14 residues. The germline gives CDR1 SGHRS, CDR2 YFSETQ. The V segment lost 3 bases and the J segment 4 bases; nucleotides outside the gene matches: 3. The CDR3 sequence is CASSWGQGTETQYF. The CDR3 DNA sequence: TGCGCCAGCAGCTGGGGACAGGGGACAGAGACCCAGTACTTC.

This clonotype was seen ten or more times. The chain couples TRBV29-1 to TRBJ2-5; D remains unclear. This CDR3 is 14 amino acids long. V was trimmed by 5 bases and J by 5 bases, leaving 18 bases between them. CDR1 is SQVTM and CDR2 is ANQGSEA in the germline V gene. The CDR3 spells CSVTPHTVVETQYF. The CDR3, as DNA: TGCAGCGTTACTCCTCATACGGTTGTGGAGACCCAGTACTTC.

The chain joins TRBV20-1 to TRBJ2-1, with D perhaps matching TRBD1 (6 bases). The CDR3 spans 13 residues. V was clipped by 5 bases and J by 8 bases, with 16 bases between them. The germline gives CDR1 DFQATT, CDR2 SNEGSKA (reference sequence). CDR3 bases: TGCAGTGCTCAAGCTCTGACAGGAGATGAGCAGTTCTTC. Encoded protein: CSAQALTGDEQFF.

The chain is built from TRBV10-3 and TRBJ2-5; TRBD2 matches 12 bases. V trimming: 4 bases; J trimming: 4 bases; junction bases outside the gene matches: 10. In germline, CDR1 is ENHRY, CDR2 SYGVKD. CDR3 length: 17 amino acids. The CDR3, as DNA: TGTGCCATCAGTGGACCGACTAGCGGGGGAATACCAGAGACCCAGTACTTC. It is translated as CAISGPTSGGIPETQYF.

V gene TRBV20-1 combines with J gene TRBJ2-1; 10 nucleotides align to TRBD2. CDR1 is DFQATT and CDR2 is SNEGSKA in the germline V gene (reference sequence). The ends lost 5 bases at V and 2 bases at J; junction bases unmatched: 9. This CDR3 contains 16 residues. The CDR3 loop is CSAPSQAGGTYNEQFF. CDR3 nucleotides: TGCAGTGCTCCATCCCAAGCGGGAGGGACCTACAATGAGCAGTTCTTC.

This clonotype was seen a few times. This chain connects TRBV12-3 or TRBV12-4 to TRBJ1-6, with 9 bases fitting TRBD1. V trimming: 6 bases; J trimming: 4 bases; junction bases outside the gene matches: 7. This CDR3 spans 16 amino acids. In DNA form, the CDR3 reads TGTGCCAGCAGAGCCGGGACAGGGACTTATAATTCACCCCTCCACTTT. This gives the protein CASRAGTGTYNSPLHF.

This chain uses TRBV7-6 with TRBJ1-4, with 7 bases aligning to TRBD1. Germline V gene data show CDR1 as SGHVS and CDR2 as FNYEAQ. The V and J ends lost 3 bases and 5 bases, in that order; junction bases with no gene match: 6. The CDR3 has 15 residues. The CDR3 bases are TGTGCCAGCAGCTTGCGACAGGGTTTGAATGAAAAACTGTTTTTT. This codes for CASSLRQGLNEKLFF.

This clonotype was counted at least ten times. The DNA of the CDR3 is TGCGCCAGCAGCCAAGAGGGTGCGGTAACGAGTGGCTACACCTTC. Protein sequence: CASSQEGAVTSGYTF. This chain uses TRBV4-1 with TRBJ1-2; the D is unclear. V lost 0 bases and J 7 bases, leaving 15 bases between the germline ends. The CDR3 extends over 15 amino acids. Germline values: CDR1 MGHRA, CDR2 YSYEKL.

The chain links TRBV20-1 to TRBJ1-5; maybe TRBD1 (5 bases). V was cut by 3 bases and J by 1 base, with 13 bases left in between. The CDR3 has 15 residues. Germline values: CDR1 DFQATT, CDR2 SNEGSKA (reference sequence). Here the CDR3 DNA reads TGCAGTGCTAGGGACACTCTCATAAGCAATCAGCCCCAGCATTTT. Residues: CSARDTLISNQPQHF.

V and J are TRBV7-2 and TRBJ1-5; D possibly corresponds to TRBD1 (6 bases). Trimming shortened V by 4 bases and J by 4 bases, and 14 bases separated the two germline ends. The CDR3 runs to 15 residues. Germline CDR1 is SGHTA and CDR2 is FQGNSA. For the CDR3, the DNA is TGTGCCAGCAGCTACGACAGGACGATTAATCAGCCCCAGCATTTT. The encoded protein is CASSYDRTINQPQHF.

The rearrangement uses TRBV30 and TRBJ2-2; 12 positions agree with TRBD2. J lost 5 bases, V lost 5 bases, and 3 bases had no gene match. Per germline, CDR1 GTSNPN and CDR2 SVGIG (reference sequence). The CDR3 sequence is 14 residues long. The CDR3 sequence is CAWDTSGGTGELFF. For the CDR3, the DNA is TGTGCCTGGGATACTAGCGGGGGGACCGGGGAGCTGTTTTTT.

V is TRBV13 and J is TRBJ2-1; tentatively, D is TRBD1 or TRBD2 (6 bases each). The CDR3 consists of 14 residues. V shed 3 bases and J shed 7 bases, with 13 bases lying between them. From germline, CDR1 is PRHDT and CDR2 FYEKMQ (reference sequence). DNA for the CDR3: TGTGCCAGCAGCTTGCGTCGGGGGCAAAATGAGCAGTTCTTC. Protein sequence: CASSLRRGQNEQFF.

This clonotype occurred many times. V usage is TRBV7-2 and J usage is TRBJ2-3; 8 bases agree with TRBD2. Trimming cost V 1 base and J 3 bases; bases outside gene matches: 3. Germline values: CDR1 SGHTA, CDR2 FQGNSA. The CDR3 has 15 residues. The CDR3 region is CASSLVSGATDTQYF. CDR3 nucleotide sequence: TGTGCCAGCAGCTTAGTTAGCGGGGCAACAGATACGCAGTATTTT.

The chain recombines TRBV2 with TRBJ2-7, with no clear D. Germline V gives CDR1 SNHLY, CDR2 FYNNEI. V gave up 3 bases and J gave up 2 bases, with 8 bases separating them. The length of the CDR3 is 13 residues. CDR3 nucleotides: TGTGCCAGCAGTGATAGTCCTCCCTACGAGCAGTACTTC. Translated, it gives CASSDSPPYEQYF.

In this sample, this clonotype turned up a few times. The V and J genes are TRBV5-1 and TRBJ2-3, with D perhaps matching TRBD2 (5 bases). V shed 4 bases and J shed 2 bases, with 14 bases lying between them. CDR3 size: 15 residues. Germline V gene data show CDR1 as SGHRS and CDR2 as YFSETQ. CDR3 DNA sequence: TGCGCCAGCAGCCAACGGGAAGCTTACACAGATACGCAGTATTTT. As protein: CASSQREAYTDTQYF.

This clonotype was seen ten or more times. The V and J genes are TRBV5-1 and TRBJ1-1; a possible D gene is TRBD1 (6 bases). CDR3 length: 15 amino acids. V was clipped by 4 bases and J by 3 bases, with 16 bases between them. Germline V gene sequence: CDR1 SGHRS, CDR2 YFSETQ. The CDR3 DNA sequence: TGCGCCAGCAGCAAGGGGGGGGGCAGGGACACTGAAGCTTTCTTT. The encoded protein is CASSKGGGRDTEAFF.

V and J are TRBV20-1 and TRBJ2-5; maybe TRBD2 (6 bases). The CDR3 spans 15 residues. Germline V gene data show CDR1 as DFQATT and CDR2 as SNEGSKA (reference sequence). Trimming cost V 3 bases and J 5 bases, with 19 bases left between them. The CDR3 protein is CSASVGGPRGETQYF. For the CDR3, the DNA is TGCAGTGCTAGTGTTGGAGGGCCGAGAGGGGAGACCCAGTACTTC.

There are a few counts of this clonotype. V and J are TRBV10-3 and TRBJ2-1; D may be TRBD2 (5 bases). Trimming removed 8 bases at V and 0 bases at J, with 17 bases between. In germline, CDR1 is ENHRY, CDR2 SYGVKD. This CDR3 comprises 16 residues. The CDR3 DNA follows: TGTGCCATCTCCCTAGCTACCTCGAGCTCCTACAATGAGCAGTTCTTC. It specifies CAISLATSSSYNEQFF.

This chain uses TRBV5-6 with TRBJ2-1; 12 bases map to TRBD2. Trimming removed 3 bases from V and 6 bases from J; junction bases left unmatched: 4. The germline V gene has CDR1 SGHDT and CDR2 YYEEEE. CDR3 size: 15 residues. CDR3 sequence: CASSYRLAGVNEQFF. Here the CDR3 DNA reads TGTGCCAGCAGCTATCGACTAGCGGGAGTCAATGAGCAGTTCTTC.